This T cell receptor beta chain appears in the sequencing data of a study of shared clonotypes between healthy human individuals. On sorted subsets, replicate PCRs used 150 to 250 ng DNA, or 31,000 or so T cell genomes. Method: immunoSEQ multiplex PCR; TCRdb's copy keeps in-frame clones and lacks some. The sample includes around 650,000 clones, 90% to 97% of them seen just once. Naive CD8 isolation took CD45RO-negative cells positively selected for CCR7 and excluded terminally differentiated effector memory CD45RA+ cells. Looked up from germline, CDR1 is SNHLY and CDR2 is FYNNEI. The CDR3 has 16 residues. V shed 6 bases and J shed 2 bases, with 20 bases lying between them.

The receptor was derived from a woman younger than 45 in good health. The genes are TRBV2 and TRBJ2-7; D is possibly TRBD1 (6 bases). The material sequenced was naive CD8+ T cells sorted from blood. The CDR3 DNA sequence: TGTGCCAGCAGAGCCCAACCACAGGGAATTACCTACGAGCAGTACTTC. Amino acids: CASRAQPQGITYEQYF.